The source of this TCR beta chain is a study of blood T cell repertoires in COVID-19. Overall study context: PBMCs, B-cell-depleted T cells, or T cells provided the cDNA or gDNA that made up the material.

CDR3 length equals 14 residues. Germline assignment: CDR1 MDHEN and CDR2 SYDVKM. The ends were cut back, 6 bases at V and 8 bases at J, with 17 bases in the middle. The data were produced by immunoSEQ multiplex PCR, yet TCRdb's version contains in-frame clones alone and is incomplete. The sample records about 280,000 clones, approximately 86% being singletons. The rearrangement uses TRBV28 and TRBJ2-4; a possible D gene is TRBD2 (6 bases). The clonotype originates from a man between 40 and 49 years old with active or convalescent COVID-19. The material sequenced was peripheral blood. The CDR3 here is CASSRDSGEYIQYF. CDR3 in DNA: TGTGCCAGCAGCCGGGACTCGGGCGAGTACATTCAGTACTTC.